This is a list of T cell receptor beta chains from one sample in a study of sequential checkpoint blockade in melanoma. Only in-frame clones appear in the TCRdb table, and some are missing; sequencing was by immunoSEQ multiplex PCR. The data contain some 20,000 clones, approximately 72% of them singletons. Material: CD8+ T cells sorted from blood (inferred from file names), obtained from a patient given nivolumab and ipilimumab in sequence. Receptor source: a human donor with melanoma. Both conserved end residues are part of each CDR3. The order of the fields is V gene, clone size, J gene, D gene, CDR3 protein, CDR3 DNA. D genes are given only for firm matches. The size of a clone is reported for some rows only, either as once, few or many, or as a class for expanded clones.

v_gene: TRBV5-1; abundance: .; j_gene: TRBJ1-1; d_gene: .; CDR3aa: CASSLVVTGNTEAFF; CDR3nt: TGCGCCAGCAGCTTGGTTGTGACAGGGAACACTGAAGCTTTCTTT
v_gene: TRBV4-1; abundance: .; j_gene: TRBJ2-6; d_gene: .; CDR3aa: CASRRGGYSGANVLTF; CDR3nt: TGCGCCAGCAGGCGCGGGGGCTACTCTGGGGCCAACGTCCTGACTTTC
v_gene: TRBV5-1; abundance: .; j_gene: TRBJ2-7; d_gene: TRBD1; CDR3aa: CASSLVGTGGNEQYF; CDR3nt: TGCGCCAGCAGCTTGGTGGGGACAGGGGGGAACGAGCAGTACTTC
v_gene: TRBV10-1; abundance: .; j_gene: TRBJ1-1; d_gene: .; CDR3aa: CASSSDRATMNTEAFF; CDR3nt: TGCGCCAGCAGTAGTGACAGAGCCACAATGAACACTGAAGCTTTCTTT
v_gene: TRBV9; abundance: large; j_gene: TRBJ1-1; d_gene: .; CDR3aa: CASSAEPGLRRNTEAFF; CDR3nt: TGTGCCAGCAGCGCCGAACCGGGACTCCGGAGGAACACTGAAGCTTTCTTT
v_gene: TRBV7-8; abundance: .; j_gene: TRBJ2-7; d_gene: .; CDR3aa: CASSLGGRNYEQYF; CDR3nt: TGTGCCAGCAGCTTAGGAGGCCGAAACTACGAGCAGTACTTC
v_gene: TRBV5-4; abundance: .; j_gene: TRBJ2-6; d_gene: TRBD2; CDR3aa: CASSLLAGAGANVLTF; CDR3nt: TGTGCCAGCAGCTTACTAGCGGGAGCTGGGGCCAACGTCCTGACTTTC
v_gene: TRBV29-1; abundance: .; j_gene: TRBJ1-2; d_gene: .; CDR3aa: CSVEDGGRAGYTF; CDR3nt: TGCAGCGTTGAAGATGGGGGCAGGGCTGGCTACACCTTC
v_gene: TRBV5-1; abundance: once; j_gene: TRBJ2-7; d_gene: TRBD1; CDR3aa: CASSLETGFDEQYF; CDR3nt: TGCGCCAGCAGCTTGGAGACAGGGTTCGACGAGCAGTACTTC
v_gene: TRBV7-9; abundance: .; j_gene: TRBJ1-1; d_gene: .; CDR3aa: CASSFSSEAFF; CDR3nt: TGTGCCAGCAGCTTTAGTTCTGAAGCTTTCTTT
v_gene: TRBV6-1; abundance: .; j_gene: TRBJ1-2; d_gene: TRBD1; CDR3aa: CASSFSLGTGNMTF; CDR3nt: TGTGCCAGCAGTTTCTCCTTGGGGACAGGGAATATGACCTTC
v_gene: TRBV7-9; abundance: .; j_gene: TRBJ2-7; d_gene: .; CDR3aa: CASSPVTGSKVYEQYF; CDR3nt: TGTGCCAGCAGCCCAGTAACCGGGAGCAAGGTCTACGAGCAGTACTTC
v_gene: TRBV29-1; abundance: .; j_gene: TRBJ2-2; d_gene: TRBD1; CDR3aa: CSVGQGNGELFF; CDR3nt: TGCAGCGTCGGACAGGGCAACGGGGAGCTGTTTTTT
v_gene: TRBV7-8; abundance: few; j_gene: TRBJ2-7; d_gene: TRBD2; CDR3aa: CASSPSGHEQYF; CDR3nt: TGTGCCAGCAGCCCTAGCGGGCACGAGCAGTACTTC
v_gene: TRBV7-8; abundance: .; j_gene: TRBJ1-1; d_gene: .; CDR3aa: CASSLGGAEAFF; CDR3nt: TGTGCCAGCAGCCTAGGAGGCGCTGAAGCTTTCTTT
v_gene: TRBV5-8; abundance: few; j_gene: TRBJ2-3; d_gene: .; CDR3aa: CASSARGSGWDTQYF; CDR3nt: TGTGCCAGCAGCGCGAGGGGGTCGGGTTGGGATACGCAGTATTTT
v_gene: TRBV6-6; abundance: .; j_gene: TRBJ1-1; d_gene: .; CDR3aa: CASIAGRGHTEAFF; CDR3nt: TGTGCCAGCATCGCAGGGAGGGGTCACACTGAAGCTTTCTTT